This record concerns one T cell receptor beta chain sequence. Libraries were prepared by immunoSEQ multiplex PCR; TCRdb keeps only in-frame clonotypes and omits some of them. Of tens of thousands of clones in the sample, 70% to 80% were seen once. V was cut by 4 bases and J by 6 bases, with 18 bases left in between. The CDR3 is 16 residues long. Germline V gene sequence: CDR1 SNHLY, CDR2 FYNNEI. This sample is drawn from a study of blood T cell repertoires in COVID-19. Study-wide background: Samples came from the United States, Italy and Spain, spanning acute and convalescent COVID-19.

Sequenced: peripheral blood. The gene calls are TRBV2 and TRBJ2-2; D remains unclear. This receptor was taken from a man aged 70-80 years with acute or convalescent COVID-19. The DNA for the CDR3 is TGTGCCAGCAGTGTTGGAGCTGGTGGGTACGCCGGGGAGCTGTTTTTT. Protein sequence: CASSVGAGGYAGELFF.